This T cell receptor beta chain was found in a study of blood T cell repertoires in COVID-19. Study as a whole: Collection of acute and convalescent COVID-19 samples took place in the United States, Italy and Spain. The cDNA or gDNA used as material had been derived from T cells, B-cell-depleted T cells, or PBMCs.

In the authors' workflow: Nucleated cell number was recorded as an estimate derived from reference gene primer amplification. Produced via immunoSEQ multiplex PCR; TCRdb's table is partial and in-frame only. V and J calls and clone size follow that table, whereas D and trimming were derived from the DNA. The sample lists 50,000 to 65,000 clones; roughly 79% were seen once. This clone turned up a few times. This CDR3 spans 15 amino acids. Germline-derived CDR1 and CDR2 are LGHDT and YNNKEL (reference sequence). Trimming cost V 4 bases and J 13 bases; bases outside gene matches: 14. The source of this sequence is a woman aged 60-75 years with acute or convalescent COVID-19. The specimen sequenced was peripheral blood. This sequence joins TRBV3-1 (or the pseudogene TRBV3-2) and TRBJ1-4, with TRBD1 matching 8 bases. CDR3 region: CASSPLDRAGHGLFF. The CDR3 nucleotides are TGTGCCAGCAGCCCCCTGGACAGGGCGGGCCATGGACTGTTTTTT.